This T cell receptor beta chain was found in a study of cytomegalovirus exposure and HLA in healthy donors. Study outcomes and limitations: There were around 160 TCR beta chains listed as cytomegalovirus-associated. In a later analysis, HLA-C alleles had the fewest associated TCRs, DRB1 alleles the most. Across all donors, roughly uniform sequencing depth was an assumption of the presence/absence analyses.

The germline V gene encodes CDR1 LGHNT and CDR2 FRNRAP. V was shortened by 3 bases and J by 11 bases, with 14 bases between the two germline ends. CDR3 length: 12 amino acids. This clone was detected ten times or more. Its target is unknown. In the PCR, 60 Vbeta and 13 Jbeta primers were used. Clones were read by immunoSEQ multiplex PCR, and TCRdb kept only the in-frame ones, dropping some. The table includes 150,000 to 200,000 clones, 70% to 90% detected once. Specimen: PBMCs. The sequence was collected from a man between 18 and 29 years old in good health and CMV-seropositive. The V gene is TRBV12-5, the J gene TRBJ2-7; D possibly corresponds to TRBD2 (5 bases). The CDR3 reads CASGFIGEAEYF. The CDR3, as DNA: TGTGCTAGTGGTTTTATCGGGGAAGCTGAGTACTTC. Looking up the rest from reference TRBV12-5 and TRBJ2-7 gives the full variable domain: DARVTQTPRHKVTEMGQEVTMRCQPILGHNTVFWYRQTMMQGLELLAYFRNRAPLDDSGMPKDRFSAEMPDATLATLKIQPSEPRDSAVYFCASGFIGEAEYFGPGTRLTVT.